This T cell receptor beta chain was identified during a study of identifying expanded T cells in peripheral blood (dated by TCRdb to between 2017 and 2020). About the study as a whole: Technical replicates were generated by sequencing separate aliquots of the same genomic DNA pool, with four replicates compared pairwise. The paper as a whole reports these results and caveats: Between technical replicates the binomial model flagged roughly 1.1 differentially abundant clones, whereas over about two weeks the binomial model flagged about 15 and over roughly 4 weeks approximately 20. Both the number of clones called differentially abundant and the false-positive rate were significantly reduced by the beta-binomial model across all healthy-donor time intervals. The authors expected that over much longer intervals, such as months to years, biological variance in healthy repertoires might increase even further. For all healthy donors, the variance in clone template counts between two-week samples rose significantly as total template count increased.

Including the terminal cysteine and phenylalanine, the CDR3 comprises 14 residues. The CDR3 DNA has 42 bases and is translated from base 1. Trimming costs V 0 bases and J 7 bases, and their ends lie 10 bases apart. CDR1 and CDR2 are drawn from the germline V gene: MNHEY, SVGAGI. No immune events, such as infections, were documented for the healthy donors during the collection period. To calibrate time-dependent variance in a beta-binomial model of T-cell clone differential abundance, blood repertoires from healthy donors were used as a training cohort. The training cohort comprised approximately ten healthy donors, 3 female and 7 male. The donors were between roughly 29 and 65 years old, with an average age of about 47 years. Whole blood from each healthy donor was obtained from a commercial supplier and was collected at three time points two to three weeks apart. Genomic DNA was extracted from unsorted whole blood for immunosequencing.

For this clone: This clone's antigen is unknown. Base qualities were left out, and no much larger clone turns up one base away.

The immunoSEQ Assay, which uses bias-controlled multiplex PCR amplification of genomic DNA, was used to profile TCRbeta CDR3 regions. The study's processing was this. To quantify the absolute abundance of each unique TCRbeta CDR3 region, the sequences were collapsed and filtered. Differential abundance was assessed using a binomial (Fisher-equivalent) model and a beta-binomial model in which time-dependent variance fitted from healthy donors was added. Clones with fewer than 5 combined templates were removed, and differential abundance was called for clones with a Benjamini-Hochberg FDR below 0.01. Using the form v = (b*log(k)+a)^2, the beta-binomial variance was modeled as a function of the total template count across the two samples. TCRdb holds this immuneACCESS table with in-frame rearrangements only. Some clones are missing; in checked studies, unresolved V genes explain under half, and the rest has no known cause. The V and J calls and clone size come from that table; D and trimming were worked out from the DNA. The sample records about 130,000 clones, 70% to 90% of which are singletons. Of the sample, around 8.2% falls within the top ten clones.

The sample taken for sequencing was blood. The sequence links TRBV6-5 to TRBJ2-1; no D segment can be confidently identified. This clonotype was obtained from a person aged 18 to 70 in good health. The nucleotide sequence is TGTGCCAGCAGTTACTCGATGGGGATGAATGAGCAGTTCTTC. This codes for CASSYSMGMNEQFF.